This TCR beta chain was recorded in a study of cytomegalovirus exposure and HLA in healthy donors. With regard to this clone: Its antigen is currently unknown.

Study-level findings and limits: In a later analysis, an Asian-associated ancestry cluster reportedly showed fewer N-insertions than the 666-donor mean.

The V and J ends lost 2 bases and 6 bases, in that order; junction bases with no gene match: 3. The germline V gene encodes CDR1 SGHTA and CDR2 FQGNSA. This CDR3 is built from 14 residues. PCR was performed using 60 Vbeta and 13 Jbeta primers. Clones were sequenced by immunoSEQ multiplex PCR, and TCRdb holds only the in-frame ones, with some missing. The sample lists 55,000 to 75,000 clones; around 80% were seen once. The V call is TRBV7-2, the J call TRBJ2-2; 7 positions match TRBD1. Sequences were obtained from PBMCs. This clonotype originated in a girl aged 10-17 years in good health and CMV-seropositive. The CDR3 region is CASSLKGGAGELFF. CDR3 nucleotides: TGTGCCAGCAGCTTAAAAGGGGGCGCCGGGGAGCTGTTTTTT.